This T cell receptor (beta chain) was profiled in a study of beta chain features in type 1 diabetes. V lost 1 base, J lost 5 bases, and 8 bases stayed unmatched. CDR1 is MGHRA, CDR2 YSYEKL, per germline. The CDR3 covers 15 residues. Every bit of the isolated RNA underwent reverse transcription, so sequencing read expressed TCRB transcripts. The method was immunoSEQ multiplex PCR; TCRdb's version includes in-frame clones alone and lacks a portion of them. The data contain more than 300,000 clones, 7.5% to 9% of them seen just once; the ten biggest clones take up around 0.44%. This clone was seen a few times.

The chain joins TRBV4-1 to TRBJ2-7; 7 positions match TRBD2. This receptor was obtained from a woman younger than 35 in good health. Sequences were obtained from central memory CD4+ T cells from blood. CDR3 loop: CASSQVGGRVDEQYF. In nucleotides, the CDR3 is TGCGCCAGCAGCCAAGTTGGTGGGAGGGTCGACGAGCAGTACTTC.